One and the same sample provided the 13 T cell receptor beta chains below, sequenced in a study of cytomegalovirus exposure and HLA in healthy donors (dated by TCRdb to the late 2010s). Library creation used the immunoSEQ multiplex PCR assay. Held by TCRdb, this immuneACCESS table contains in-frame sequences only and omits some clones. Under half of the omission traces to an unresolved V gene where checked; the cause of the rest is unknown. The sample includes hundreds of thousands of clones, with more than 75% observed a single time. In total, the top ten clones hold around 12% of the sample. Sequenced input: PBMCs. The receptors derive from a man younger than 30 in good health and CMV-seropositive.

The chain is built from TRBV7-2 and TRBJ2-7; D is possibly TRBD1 (6 bases). Trimming stripped 0 bases from V and 3 bases from J, with 9 bases between. This CDR3 contains 14 residues. Germline V gene lookup returns CDR1 SGHTA and CDR2 FQGNSA. CDR3: CASSLASQGYEQYF. The DNA for the CDR3 is TGTGCCAGCAGCTTAGCGTCACAGGGCTACGAGCAGTACTTC. Based on the CDR3 plus reference TRBV7-2 and TRBJ2-7, the full variable domain is GAGVSQSPSNKVTEKGKDVELRCDPISGHTALYWYRQSLGQGLEFLIYFQGNSAPDKSGLPSDRFSAERTGGSVSTLTIQRTQQEDSAVYLCASSLASQGYEQYFGPGTRLTVT.

V and J are TRBV30 and TRBJ2-6; D ambiguous. V was clipped by 6 bases and J by 1 base, with 7 bases between them. CDR1 and CDR2 from the germline V gene are GTSNPN and SVGIG (reference sequence). The CDR3 loop spans 13 amino acids. The CDR3 sequence: CACIFSGANVLTF. The CDR3 DNA sequence: TGTGCCTGTATCTTTTCTGGGGCCAACGTCCTGACTTTC.

In this sample, this clone turned up a few times. V usage is TRBV11-2 and J usage is TRBJ2-5; 7 bases line up with TRBD2. V trimming: 5 bases; J trimming: 4 bases; junction bases outside the gene matches: 10. CDR3 size: 15 residues. Germline loops: CDR1 SGHAT, CDR2 FQNNGV. CDR3 region: CASSLMGRGGETQYF. Written as DNA, the CDR3 is TGTGCCAGCAGCCTCATGGGGAGGGGAGGAGAGACCCAGTACTTC.

The rearrangement joins TRBV7-9 to TRBJ2-5; 9 bases are shared with TRBD1. The CDR3 is 14 residues long. With V trimmed by 4 bases and J by 5 bases, 5 bases remained unmatched. The germline gives CDR1 SEHNR, CDR2 FQNEAQ (reference sequence). The CDR3 reads CASSSRDRAETQYF. CDR3 nucleotide sequence: TGTGCCAGCAGCTCCAGGGACAGGGCCGAGACCCAGTACTTC.

J is TRBJ2-3 and V is TRBV4-1, with 8 bases fitting TRBD2. Trimming took 4 bases from V and 5 from J; bases not matched to a gene: 14. This CDR3 is 17 amino acids long. Germline V lookup: CDR1 MGHRA, CDR2 YSYEKL. CDR3 bases: TGCGCCAGCAGCCTTCTGGGTAACGGGAGGGGCATAGATACGCAGTATTTT. Its protein is CASSLLGNGRGIDTQYF.

The chain recombines TRBV11-2 with TRBJ2-2; D not certain. V gave up 6 bases and J gave up 5 bases, with 13 bases separating them. The CDR3 runs 14 residues. Germline V gene lookup returns CDR1 SGHAT and CDR2 FQNNGV. This CDR3 reads CASRVLRNTGELFF. Here the CDR3 DNA reads TGTGCCAGCAGGGTTTTGCGAAATACCGGGGAGCTGTTTTTT.

This clone came up a few times. V gene TRBV7-2 combines with J gene TRBJ2-7; 7 bases match TRBD2. With V trimmed by 7 bases and J by 2 bases, 5 bases remained unmatched. The germline V gene has CDR1 SGHTA and CDR2 FQGNSA. CDR3 length: 13 residues. The DNA for the CDR3 is TGTGCCAGCACCCTGGGGACTACCTACGAGCAGTACTTC. It yields the protein CASTLGTTYEQYF.

This clone has only one observation. The chain employs TRBV29-1 and TRBJ1-4; perhaps TRBD1 as D (5 bases). Trimming took 3 bases from V and 3 from J, leaving 8 bases between them. Germline CDR1 reads SQVTM; CDR2 reads ANQGSEA. The CDR3 consists of 13 residues. CDR3 DNA: TGCAGCGTTGATGGGGGATCTAATGAAAAACTGTTTTTT. As protein: CSVDGGSNEKLFF.

This chain links TRBV15 with TRBJ2-1, with 14 bases fitting TRBD2. Losses at the gene ends were 9 bases for V and 9 bases for J; bases not matched to a gene: 7. The CDR3 covers 14 residues. CDR1 is LNHNV and CDR2 is YYDKDF in the germline V gene (reference sequence). The CDR3 loop is CATKGLAGVGEQFF. In nucleotides, the CDR3 is TGTGCCACGAAGGGACTAGCGGGAGTGGGTGAGCAGTTCTTC.

The chain joins TRBV5-5 to TRBJ2-7; the match to TRBD2 covers 9 bases. The J segment lost 4 bases and the V segment lost 4 bases, leaving 9 bases of the junction unmatched. The CDR3 totals 15 residues. Per germline, CDR1 SGHKS and CDR2 YYEKEE (reference sequence). The DNA for the CDR3 is TGTGCCAGCAGCCCCGGGACTAGCTTAAATTACGAGCAGTACTTC. Amino acids: CASSPGTSLNYEQYF.

The chain has TRBV27 and TRBJ2-3, with no clear D. The CDR3 loop spans 14 amino acids. The germline gives CDR1 MNHEY, CDR2 SMNVEV (reference sequence). Trimming removed 3 bases from V and 6 bases from J, with 13 bases in between. The CDR3 sequence is CASSLVPGPDTQYF. The CDR3, as DNA: TGTGCCAGCAGTTTGGTCCCAGGTCCGGATACGCAGTATTTT.

This rearrangement joins TRBV11-2 to TRBJ2-1; D is undetermined. Germline CDR1 and CDR2: SGHAT and FQNNGV. The length of the CDR3 is 16 residues. Trimming removed 2 bases at V and 0 bases at J, with 11 bases between. For the CDR3, the DNA is TGTGCCAGCAGCTTACAAACGCTGAGCTCCTACAATGAGCAGTTCTTC. Amino acids: CASSLQTLSSYNEQFF.

The CDR3 reads CASSRILAAKETQYF. The CDR3 nucleotides read TGCGCCAGCAGCCGAATACTAGCCGCCAAAGAGACCCAGTACTTC. The rearrangement joins TRBV4-1 to TRBJ2-5, with a weak D call TRBD2 (6 bases). The ends were cut back, 4 bases at V and 3 bases at J, with 15 bases in the middle. The length of the CDR3 is 15 residues. The germline V gene has CDR1 MGHRA and CDR2 YSYEKL.